Below are 3 T cell receptor beta chains sequenced from a single sample in a study of cytomegalovirus exposure and HLA in healthy donors. TCRdb's table, derived via immunoSEQ multiplex PCR, lists solely in-frame clones and lacks some. The data show fewer than 250,000 clones, approximately 87% seen once. Sequenced material: PBMCs. These receptors were obtained from a man younger than 35 in good health and CMV-seronegative.

V is TRBV30 and J is TRBJ2-5; 9 bases match TRBD2. The CDR3 consists of 14 residues. V lost 4 bases and J lost 2; bases outside the gene matches: 5. Looked up from germline, CDR1 is GTSNPN and CDR2 is SVGIG (reference sequence). CDR3 in DNA: TGTGCCTGGAACAGGGCGGGAGGGCAAGAGACCCAGTACTTC. This encodes CAWNRAGGQETQYF.

J is TRBJ2-3 and V is TRBV6-5; D is perhaps TRBD2 (6 bases). This CDR3 spans 15 amino acids. Trimming shortened V by 4 bases and J by 5 bases, and 16 bases separated the two germline ends. Germline V gene lookup returns CDR1 MNHEY and CDR2 SVGAGI. CDR3 DNA: TGTGCCAGCAGTTGGGCCGGAGGGCGGGTAGATACGCAGTATTTT. It encodes CASSWAGGRVDTQYF.

This rearrangement joins TRBV5-8 to TRBJ2-1; a weak D match, TRBD2 (6 bases). The V end lost 0 bases, the J end lost 6 bases, and 10 bases lay between the germline ends. Germline CDR1 is SGHTS and CDR2 is YDEGEE. The CDR3 is 14 amino acids. Written as DNA, the CDR3 is TGTGCCAGCAGCTTGGGTGGGGGACTCAATGAGCAGTTCTTC. The encoded protein is CASSLGGGLNEQFF.